This TCR beta chain was retrieved from a study of CD8 T cells in ankylosing spondylitis. Quantitative 5'-RACE with molecular barcodes generated TCR beta libraries. TCRdb reanalysed the 5' RACE reads using MiXCR and keeps one entry per CDR3 protein. The sample lists 250,000 to 350,000 distinct CDR3 sequences, 7% to 9% occurring once. Findings and limits, study-wide: Within ankylosing spondylitis blood, a TCR beta motif made up of eight or nine highly homologous variants appeared to be characteristic. Researchers reportedly found disease-linked clones significantly enriched in matched ankylosing spondylitis synovial fluid.

This clonotype showed up just a few times. Its matching antigen is unknown. The germline V gene encodes CDR1 LNHNV and CDR2 YYDKDF (reference sequence). This CDR3 contains 16 residues. J was trimmed by 9 bases and V by 4 bases; bases with no gene match: 11. The source of this sequence is a male donor with ankylosing spondylitis. The rearrangement uses TRBV15 and TRBJ2-1, with TRBD1 matching over 11 bases. Material: blood, either unsorted or a sorted T cell fraction (not recorded which). For the CDR3, the DNA is TGTGCCACCAGCATTGGGGTTGGGACAGGGGGGGGTGAGCAGTTCTTC. This gives the protein CATSIGVGTGGGEQFF.